The TCR beta chain described here comes from a study of T-cell reconstitution after alpha-beta-depleted transplantation in children. This clonotype was counted only a few times. Unique molecular identifiers tagged the TCRbeta library. TCRdb re-called the PCR reads through MiXCR, storing one row per CDR3 protein. The data contain hundreds of thousands of distinct CDR3 sequences, 8% to 11% of them singletons. The source of this sequence is a human donor who donated a stem cell graft to a child with acute myeloid leukemia. Sequenced material: PBMCs from the stem cell graft donor, taken from the stem cell graft.

The CDR3 bases are TGTGCCAGCAGCTTGGCGCGGGGGGTGGGGTATGGCACTGAAGCTTTCTTT. This sequence encodes CASSLARGVGYGTEAFF. The chain links TRBV5-8 to TRBJ1-1, with D possibly being TRBD1 (5 bases). Trimming took 0 bases from V and 4 from J, leaving 19 bases between them. Germline values: CDR1 SGHTS, CDR2 YDEGEE. The CDR3 sequence is 17 residues long.